This is a list of T cell receptor beta chains from one sample in a study of human T cells and chemical hapten exposure. TCRdb itself ran the RACE reads through MiXCR, one entry per CDR3 protein. The sample shows 85,000 or so distinct CDR3 sequences, around 10% of them seen only once. The source material was whole blood, sampled in connection with sensitization to the hapten diphenylcyclopropenone (DPC). The receptor source for this set is a man between 18 and 29 years old with alopecia areata. Some clones in this sample may be carry-over from other donors' samples. Each CDR3 is given with its conserved first and last residue. D genes are given only for firm matches. The size of a clone is reported for some rows only, either as once, few or many, or as a class for expanded clones.

J: TRBJ1-5
length: 11
D: -
V: TRBV29-1
size: many
CDR3: CSDPWDQPQHF
DNA: TGCAGCGACCCTTGGGATCAGCCCCAGCATTTT

J: TRBJ1-1
length: 15
D: -
V: TRBV7-7
size: few
CDR3: CASSLGPGRGTEAFF
DNA: TGTGCCAGCAGCTTGGGACCGGGTAGAGGGACTGAAGCTTTCTTT

J: TRBJ1-5
length: 14
D: TRBD1
V: TRBV20-1
size: -
CDR3: CSATPGGENQPQHF
DNA: TGCAGTGCTACACCAGGGGGCGAGAATCAGCCCCAGCATTTT

J: TRBJ1-1
length: 11
D: -
V: TRBV20-1
size: many
CDR3: CSASRNPGAFF
DNA: TGCAGTGCTTCTAGAAATCCGGGGGCTTTCTTT

J: TRBJ2-1
length: 12
D: TRBD1
V: TRBV11-2
size: -
CDR3: CASLGTENEQFF
DNA: TGTGCCAGCTTAGGGACAGAAAATGAGCAGTTCTTC

J: TRBJ1-2
length: 12
D: TRBD1
V: TRBV6-2/TRBV6-3
size: many
CDR3: CASSPDREDYTF
DNA: TGTGCCAGCAGTCCCGACAGGGAGGACTACACCTTC

J: TRBJ1-6
length: 11
D: -
V: TRBV5-5
size: many
CDR3: CASSFDSPLHF
DNA: TGTGCCAGCAGCTTTGACTCACCCCTCCACTTT

J: TRBJ2-2
length: 11
D: -
V: TRBV2
size: many
CDR3: CASRLAGELFF
DNA: TGTGCCAGTCGGTTGGCCGGGGAGCTGTTTTTT

J: TRBJ2-5
length: 15
D: -
V: TRBV4-3
size: few
CDR3: CASSQDNRGDGTQYF
DNA: TGCGCCAGCAGCCAAGACAACCGTGGCGATGGGACCCAGTACTTC

J: TRBJ2-3
length: 17
D: TRBD1
V: TRBV10-1
size: many
CDR3: CASSESQGVALTDTQYF
DNA: TGCGCCAGCAGTGAGTCACAGGGGGTTGCACTCACAGATACGCAGTATTTT

J: TRBJ2-7
length: 14
D: -
V: TRBV9
size: few
CDR3: CASSVNPRSYEQYF
DNA: TGTGCCAGCAGCGTAAATCCCAGATCCTACGAGCAGTACTTC

J: TRBJ2-7
length: 14
D: TRBD1
V: TRBV5-4
size: few
CDR3: CASSSGTDAYEQYF
DNA: TGTGCCAGCAGCTCCGGGACAGACGCCTACGAGCAGTACTTC

J: TRBJ2-3
length: 15
D: -
V: TRBV28
size: many
CDR3: CASRLGLGLTDTQYF
DNA: TGTGCCAGCAGGCTGGGACTTGGTCTCACAGATACGCAGTATTTT

J: TRBJ1-5
length: 17
D: -
V: TRBV10-2
size: many
CDR3: CASSKIRHPSPNQPQHF
DNA: TGCGCCAGCAGTAAGATCCGGCATCCCTCCCCCAATCAGCCCCAGCATTTT

J: TRBJ1-1
length: 14
D: TRBD1
V: TRBV5-4
size: many
CDR3: CASSLGQGVTEAFF
DNA: TGTGCCAGCAGCTTAGGACAGGGGGTCACTGAAGCTTTCTTT

J: TRBJ2-1
length: 16
D: TRBD1
V: TRBV7-2
size: many
CDR3: CASSSSPGTAYNEQFF
DNA: TGTGCCAGCAGCTCCTCTCCCGGGACAGCCTACAATGAGCAGTTCTTC

J: TRBJ2-2
length: 15
D: -
V: TRBV19
size: many
CDR3: CASSMSRTNTGELFF
DNA: TGTGCCAGTAGTATGAGCCGAACGAACACCGGGGAGCTGTTTTTT

J: TRBJ2-3
length: 14
D: -
V: TRBV10-3
size: -
CDR3: CAISEPGETDTQYF
DNA: TGTGCCATCAGTGAGCCGGGGGAGACAGATACGCAGTATTTT

J: TRBJ1-1
length: 12
D: -
V: TRBV6-6
size: -
CDR3: CASSPTGTEAFF
DNA: TGTGCCAGCAGCCCCACGGGCACTGAAGCTTTCTTT

J: TRBJ2-7
length: 16
D: TRBD1
V: TRBV7-9
size: -
CDR3: CASSRPSGQGAYEQYF
DNA: TGTGCCAGCAGCCGACCCTCCGGACAGGGCGCTTACGAGCAGTACTTC

J: TRBJ2-1
length: 13
D: -
V: TRBV10-3
size: many
CDR3: CASQGYSYNEQFF
DNA: TGTGCCAGCCAGGGGTATTCCTACAATGAGCAGTTCTTC

J: TRBJ2-3
length: 12
D: -
V: TRBV29-1
size: few
CDR3: CSVPETRGTQYF
DNA: TGCAGCGTGCCGGAAACGAGAGGAACGCAGTATTTT

J: TRBJ2-2
length: 16
D: -
V: TRBV11-3
size: -
CDR3: CASSLGPSHTAGELFF
DNA: TGTGCCAGCAGCTTAGGGCCCTCACACACGGCCGGGGAGCTGTTTTTT

J: TRBJ1-6
length: 15
D: -
V: TRBV4-2
size: -
CDR3: CASSPNRDSVSPLHF
DNA: TGTGCCAGCAGCCCCAACAGGGACTCGGTATCACCCCTCCACTTT

J: TRBJ1-2
length: 14
D: TRBD1
V: TRBV29-1
size: few
CDR3: CSVGPTGELYGYTF
DNA: TGCAGCGTTGGACCGACAGGGGAACTCTATGGCTACACCTTC

J: TRBJ2-2
length: 14
D: -
V: TRBV12-3/TRBV12-4
size: -
CDR3: CASYGTRNTGELFF
DNA: TGTGCCAGCTACGGGACTCGGAACACCGGGGAGCTGTTTTTT

J: TRBJ1-2
length: 14
D: -
V: TRBV12-3/TRBV12-4
size: few
CDR3: CASSLETVNYGYTF
DNA: TGTGCCAGCAGTTTAGAGACAGTAAACTATGGCTACACCTTC

J: TRBJ1-2
length: 14
D: -
V: TRBV3-1
size: -
CDR3: CASSPWTEPYGYTF
DNA: TGTGCCAGCAGCCCTTGGACGGAACCATATGGCTACACCTTC

J: TRBJ1-5
length: 12
D: -
V: TRBV4-1
size: -
CDR3: CASSQINQPQHF
DNA: TGCGCCAGCAGCCAAATTAATCAGCCCCAGCATTTT

J: TRBJ1-4
length: 13
D: -
V: TRBV10-3
size: many
CDR3: CAISPKPLPKLFF
DNA: TGTGCCATCAGTCCCAAACCCTTGCCCAAACTGTTTTTT

J: TRBJ2-2
length: 15
D: -
V: TRBV4-3
size: many
CDR3: CASSQDRTYTGELFF
DNA: TGCGCCAGCAGCCAAGACAGGACCTACACCGGGGAGCTGTTTTTT

J: TRBJ2-5
length: 15
D: TRBD2
V: TRBV4-1
size: few
CDR3: CASSHPGLVQETQYF
DNA: TGCGCCAGCAGCCATCCCGGACTAGTCCAAGAGACCCAGTACTTC

J: TRBJ1-1
length: 15
D: -
V: TRBV6-6
size: -
CDR3: CASSYGVGRNTEAFF
DNA: TGTGCCAGCAGTTACGGCGTAGGGAGGAACACTGAAGCTTTCTTT